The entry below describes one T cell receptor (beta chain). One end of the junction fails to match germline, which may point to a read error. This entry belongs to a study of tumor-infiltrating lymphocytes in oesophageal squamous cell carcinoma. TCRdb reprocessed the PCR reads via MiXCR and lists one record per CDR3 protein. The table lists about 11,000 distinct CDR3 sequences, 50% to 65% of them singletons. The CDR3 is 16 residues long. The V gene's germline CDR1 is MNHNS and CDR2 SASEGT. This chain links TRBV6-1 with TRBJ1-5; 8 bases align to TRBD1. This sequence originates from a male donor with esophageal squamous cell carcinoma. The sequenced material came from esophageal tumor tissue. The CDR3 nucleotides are TGTGCCAGCAGCGACGACAGGGGAAGGGGCAATCAGCCCCGGCATTTT. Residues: CASSDDRGRGNQPRHF.